This entry lists 6 T cell receptor beta chains sequenced from one sample in a study of monozygotic twins with inflammatory bowel disease (dated by TCRdb to the late 2010s). Receptor libraries were prepared by 5' RACE. Reads for this sample came from an Illumina HiSeq 2500. Following reprocessing of the reads by TCRdb, the data hold one row per CDR3 protein sequence and no DNA is available. The sample's table covers some 200,000 distinct CDR3 sequences. The top ten constitute 1.5% to 2% of the sample. Material for sequencing was blood. The receptor set was obtained from a human donor with ulcerative colitis or Crohn's disease, or a healthy co-twin of an affected twin (not recorded which).

The rearrangement joins TRBV5-4 to TRBJ1-6; the TCRdb call, TRBD1, lacks DNA for checking. CDR3 length: 16 amino acids. Germline-derived CDR1 and CDR2 are SGHNT and YYREEE (reference sequence). The CDR3 loop reads CASSSGGEAYNSPLHF.

The chain has TRBV20-1 and TRBJ2-5; the TCRdb D gene call, TRBD2, has no DNA to confirm it. The CDR3 length is 14 residues. The germline CDR1 and CDR2 sequences are DFQATT and SNEGSKA (reference sequence). The CDR3 sequence is CSARDGLYQETQYF.

V is TRBV6-1 and J is TRBJ2-7. Germline CDR1 MNHNS, CDR2 SASEGT. The CDR3 loop spans 13 amino acids. CDR3 region: CASSENGIYEQYF.

The J gene is TRBJ2-3, the V gene TRBV7-6; with no DNA, the TCRdb D assignment of TRBD1 cannot be verified. Germline CDR1 reads SGHVS; CDR2 reads FNYEAQ. The CDR3 consists of 15 residues. The CDR3 loop is CASSLGGQGADTQYF.

The rearrangement links TRBV5-1 to TRBJ2-1; the TCRdb D gene call, TRBD1, has no DNA to confirm it. This CDR3 has 16 amino acids. From germline, CDR1 is SGHRS and CDR2 YFSETQ. The CDR3 here is CASRMRQASSYNEQFF.

The chain carries TRBV7-6 and TRBJ2-1; TCRdb indicates TRBD1, and absent DNA this call remains unverified. CDR1 is SGHVS, CDR2 FNYEAQ, per germline. The CDR3 extends over 16 amino acids. This chain's CDR3 is CASSLFYGGQGDEQFF.